A single TCR beta chain is shown here with its context. The data stem from a study of patients and donors after allogeneic stem cell transplantation. TCRdb redid the calling of the RT-PCR reads with MiXCR, one entry per CDR3 protein. The sample records approximately 220,000 distinct CDR3 sequences, 35% to 45% being singletons. Trimming left V 4 bases short and J 4 bases short, with 11 bases between. The length of the CDR3 is 13 residues. In germline, CDR1 is SGDLS, CDR2 YYNGEE. This TCR derives from a human donor who was either an allogeneic HSCT recipient or a stem cell or donor lymphocyte infusion donor (not recorded which). It is not recorded whose cells these are; they may come from a transplant donor. This rearrangement joins TRBV9 to TRBJ1-1; no firm D call. Sequenced material: blood, either unsorted or a sorted T cell fraction (not recorded which). CDR3 coding DNA: TGTGCCAGCAGCCCCGGCGCAGCCACTGAAGCTTTCTTT. Protein: CASSPGAATEAFF.